This TCR beta chain originates from a study of cytomegalovirus exposure and HLA in healthy donors. Study outcomes and limitations: Within an earlier analysis, most TCR beta V segments proved productive either about 87% or about 30% of the time. Presence/absence analyses assumed roughly uniform sequencing depth across donors. HLA-A and HLA-B allele assignments for most subjects were reportedly predicted accurately using TCR beta sequences. Later analysis identified a missense DCLRE1C variant that was linked to TCR beta V- and J-gene trimming.

It was with 60 Vbeta and 13 Jbeta primers that the PCR ran. Assay: immunoSEQ multiplex PCR; the TCRdb copy retains only in-frame clones and omits some. The table lists under 150,000 clones, about 70% of them singletons. In regard to this clone: The antigen is not known.

The sequence came from a woman between 40 and 55 years old in good health and CMV-seronegative. The specimen was PBMCs.

The CDR3 loop is CAISVLAGGMYNEQFF. The CDR3 DNA is TGTGCCATCAGTGTCCTAGCGGGGGGGATGTACAATGAGCAGTTCTTC. The V and J genes are TRBV10-3 and TRBJ2-1, with TRBD2 matching over 12 bases. Germline lookup yields CDR1 ENHRY and CDR2 SYGVKD. The J segment lost 4 bases and the V segment lost 4 bases, leaving 5 bases of the junction unmatched. CDR3 size: 16 residues.